There are a few counts of the clone carrying this T cell receptor (beta chain). Its antigen remains unidentified. A single heparinised draw of roughly 100 mL on average was taken per donor. The authors sorted CD4+ naive, central memory, regulatory and stem cell-like memory cells via CD45RO/CCR7/CD25/CD127/CD95/CD27. TCRB transcripts that were expressed got sequenced, as all of the isolated RNA had been reverse transcribed. Generated by immunoSEQ multiplex PCR, the TCRdb table keeps only in-frame clones and is missing some. The sample yields about 640,000 clones, 9.5% to 15% seen once. The source of the sample is a study of beta chain features in type 1 diabetes. Study information: Healthy donors resembled patients in age, gender and cell yields.

J gave up 5 bases and V 3 bases, and 8 bases lay outside the gene matches. The length of the CDR3 is 16 residues. Germline CDR1 MGHDK, CDR2 SYGVNS. Overall study findings and caveats: Shortening of TCRB CDR3s, moderate but significant, appeared in all four CD4+ subsets of Type 1 diabetes patients. Although PCR might favor shorter templates, it would do so equally in patients and controls.

This TCR came from a young man with type 1 diabetes. The rearrangement uses TRBV25-1 and TRBJ2-2; 8 bases are a match to TRBD1. What was sequenced was naive CD4+ T cells from blood. The CDR3: CASSDLSGGSTGELFF. The CDR3 DNA reads as TGTGCCAGCAGTGACTTGTCAGGGGGCAGTACCGGGGAGCTGTTTTTT.